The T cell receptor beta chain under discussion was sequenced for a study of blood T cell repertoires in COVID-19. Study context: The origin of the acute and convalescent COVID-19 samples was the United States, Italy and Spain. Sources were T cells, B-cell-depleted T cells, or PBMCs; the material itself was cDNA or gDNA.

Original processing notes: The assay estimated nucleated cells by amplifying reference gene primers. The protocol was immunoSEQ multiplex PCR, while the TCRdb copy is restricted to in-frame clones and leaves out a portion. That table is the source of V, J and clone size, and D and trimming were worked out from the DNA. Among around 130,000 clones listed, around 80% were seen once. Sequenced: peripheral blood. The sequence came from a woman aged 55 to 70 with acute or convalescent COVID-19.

The CDR3: CASSVQTGGLGYGYTF. In DNA form, the CDR3 reads TGTGCCAGTAGTGTCCAGACAGGGGGCCTAGGGTATGGCTACACCTTC. The V and J genes are TRBV19 and TRBJ1-2; 10 nucleotides align to TRBD1. V shed 5 bases, J shed 5 bases, and the junction held 11 bases outside the gene matches. Germline values: CDR1 LNHDA, CDR2 SQIVND (reference sequence). There are 16 residues in the CDR3.